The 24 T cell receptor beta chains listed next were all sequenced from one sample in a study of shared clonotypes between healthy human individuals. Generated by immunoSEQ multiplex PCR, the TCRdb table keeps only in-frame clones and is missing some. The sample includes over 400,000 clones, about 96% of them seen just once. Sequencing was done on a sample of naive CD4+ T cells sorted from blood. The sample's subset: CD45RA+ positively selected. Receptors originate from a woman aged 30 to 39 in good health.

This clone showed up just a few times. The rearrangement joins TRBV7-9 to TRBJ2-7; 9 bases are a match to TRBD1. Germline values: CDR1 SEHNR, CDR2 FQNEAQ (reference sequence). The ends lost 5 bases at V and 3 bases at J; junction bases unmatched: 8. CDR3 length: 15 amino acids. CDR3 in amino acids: CASSGRTGDGYEQYF. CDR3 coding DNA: TGTGCCAGCAGCGGGCGGACAGGGGACGGCTACGAGCAGTACTTC. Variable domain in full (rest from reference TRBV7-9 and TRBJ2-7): DTGVSQNPRHKITKRGQNVTFRCDPISEHNRLYWYRQTLGQGPEFLTYFQNEAQLEKSRLLSDRFSAERPKGSFSTLEIQRTEQGDSAMYLCASSGRTGDGYEQYFGPGTRLTVT.

The CDR3 nucleotides read TGTGCCAGCACCTACGGGACCTATTATCAGCCCCAGCATTTT. Translating it yields CASTYGTYYQPQHF. The genes are TRBV28 and TRBJ1-5, with a weak D call TRBD1 (5 bases). CDR1 MDHEN and CDR2 SYDVKM come from the germline V gene. Trimming took off 7 bases at V and 5 bases at J, with 15 bases between the two ends. CDR3 size: 14 residues.

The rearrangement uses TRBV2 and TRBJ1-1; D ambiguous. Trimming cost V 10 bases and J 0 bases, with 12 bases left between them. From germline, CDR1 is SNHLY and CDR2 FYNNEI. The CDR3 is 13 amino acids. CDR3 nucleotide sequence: TGTGCCACCCACCCGAGGATGAACACTGAAGCTTTCTTT. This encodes CATHPRMNTEAFF. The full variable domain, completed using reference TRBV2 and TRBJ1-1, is EPEVTQTPSHQVTQMGQEVILRCVPISNHLYFYWYRQILGQKVEFLVSFYNNEISEKSEIFDDQFSVERPDGSNFTLKIRSTKLEDSAMYFCATHPRMNTEAFFGQGTRLTVV.

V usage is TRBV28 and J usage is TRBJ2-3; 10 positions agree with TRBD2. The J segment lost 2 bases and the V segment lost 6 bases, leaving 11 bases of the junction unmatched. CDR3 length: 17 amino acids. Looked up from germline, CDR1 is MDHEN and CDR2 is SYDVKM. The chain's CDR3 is CASSPLRTSGYTDTQYF. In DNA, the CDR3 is TGTGCCAGCAGCCCTCTTCGGACTAGCGGATACACAGATACGCAGTATTTT. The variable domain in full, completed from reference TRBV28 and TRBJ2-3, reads DVKVTQSSRYLVKRTGEKVFLECVQDMDHENMFWYRQDPGLGLRLIYFSYDVKMKEKGDIPEGYSVSREKKERFSLILESASTNQTSMYLCASSPLRTSGYTDTQYFGPGTRLTVL.

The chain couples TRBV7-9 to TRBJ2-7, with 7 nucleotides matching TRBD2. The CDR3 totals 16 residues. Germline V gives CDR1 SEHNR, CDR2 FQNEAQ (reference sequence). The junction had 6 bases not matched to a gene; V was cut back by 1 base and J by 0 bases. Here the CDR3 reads CASSLEVRTSSYEQYF. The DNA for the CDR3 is TGTGCCAGCAGCTTAGAAGTCAGGACTAGCTCCTACGAGCAGTACTTC.

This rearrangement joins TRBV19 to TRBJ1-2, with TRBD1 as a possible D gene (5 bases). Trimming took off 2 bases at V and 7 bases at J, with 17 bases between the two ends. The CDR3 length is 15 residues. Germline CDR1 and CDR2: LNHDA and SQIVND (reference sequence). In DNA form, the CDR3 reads TGTGCCAGTAGTATAATGGGACCTGAGGTCGGTGGCTACACCTTC. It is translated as CASSIMGPEVGGYTF.

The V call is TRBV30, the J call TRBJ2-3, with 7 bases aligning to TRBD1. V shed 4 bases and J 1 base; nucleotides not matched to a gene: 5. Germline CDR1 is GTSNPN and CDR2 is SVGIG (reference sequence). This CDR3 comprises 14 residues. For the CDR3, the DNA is TGTGCCTGGACCGGGACAGAGGGCACAGATACGCAGTATTTT. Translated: CAWTGTEGTDTQYF. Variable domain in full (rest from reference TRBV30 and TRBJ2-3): SQTIHQWPATLVQPVGSPLSLECTVEGTSNPNLYWYRQAAGRGLQLLFYSVGIGQISSEVPQNLSASRPQDRQFILSSKKLLLSDSGFYLCAWTGTEGTDTQYFGPGTRLTVL.

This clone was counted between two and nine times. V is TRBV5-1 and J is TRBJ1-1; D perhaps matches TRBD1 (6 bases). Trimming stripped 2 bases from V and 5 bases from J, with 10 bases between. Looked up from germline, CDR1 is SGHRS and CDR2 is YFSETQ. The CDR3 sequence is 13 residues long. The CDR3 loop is CASSFTGRTEAFF. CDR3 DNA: TGCGCCAGCAGCTTTACAGGGAGGACTGAAGCTTTCTTT.

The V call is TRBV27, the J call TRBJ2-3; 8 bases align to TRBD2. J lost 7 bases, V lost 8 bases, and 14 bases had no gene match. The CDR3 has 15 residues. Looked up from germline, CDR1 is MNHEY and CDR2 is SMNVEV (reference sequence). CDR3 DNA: TGTGCCAGCTCGATAACTAGCCGGGGGGGAAATACGCAGTATTTT. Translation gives CASSITSRGGNTQYF.

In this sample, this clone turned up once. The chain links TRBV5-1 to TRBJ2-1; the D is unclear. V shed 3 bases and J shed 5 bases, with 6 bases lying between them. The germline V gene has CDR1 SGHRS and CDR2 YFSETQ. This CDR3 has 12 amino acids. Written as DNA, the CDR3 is TGCGCCAGCAGCTCCTTCGACAATGAGCAGTTCTTC. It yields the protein CASSSFDNEQFF.

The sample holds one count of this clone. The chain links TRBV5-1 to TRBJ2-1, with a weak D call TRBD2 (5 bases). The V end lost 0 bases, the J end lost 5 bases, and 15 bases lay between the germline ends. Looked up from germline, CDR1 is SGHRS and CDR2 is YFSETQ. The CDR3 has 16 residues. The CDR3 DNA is TGCGCCAGCAGCTTGGTGGGAAACGGAGGAAACAATGAGCAGTTCTTC. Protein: CASSLVGNGGNNEQFF.

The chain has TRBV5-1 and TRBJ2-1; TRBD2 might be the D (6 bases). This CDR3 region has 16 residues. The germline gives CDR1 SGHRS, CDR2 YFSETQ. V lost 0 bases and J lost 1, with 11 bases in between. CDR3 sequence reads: CASSLDRGISYNEQFF. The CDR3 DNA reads TGCGCCAGCAGCTTGGACCGGGGGATTTCCTACAATGAGCAGTTCTTC.

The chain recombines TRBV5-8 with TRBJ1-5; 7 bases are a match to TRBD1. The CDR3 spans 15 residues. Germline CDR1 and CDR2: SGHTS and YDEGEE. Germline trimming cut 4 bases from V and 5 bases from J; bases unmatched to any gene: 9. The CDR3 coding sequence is TGTGCCAGCAGCCGACAGGGCGGGTGGGATCAGCCCCAGCATTTT. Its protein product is CASSRQGGWDQPQHF.

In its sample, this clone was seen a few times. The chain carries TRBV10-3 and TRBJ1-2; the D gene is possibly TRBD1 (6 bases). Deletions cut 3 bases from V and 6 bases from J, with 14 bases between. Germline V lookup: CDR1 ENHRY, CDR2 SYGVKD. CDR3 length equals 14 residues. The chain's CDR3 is CAISDPLTGNGYTF. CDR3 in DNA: TGTGCCATCAGTGACCCCTTAACAGGGAATGGCTACACCTTC.

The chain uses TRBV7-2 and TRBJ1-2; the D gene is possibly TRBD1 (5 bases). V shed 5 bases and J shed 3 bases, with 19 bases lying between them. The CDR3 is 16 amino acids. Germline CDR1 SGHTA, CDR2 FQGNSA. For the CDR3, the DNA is TGTGCCAGCAGCCCTCATCCGGGGTTAGGGGACTATGGCTACACCTTC. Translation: CASSPHPGLGDYGYTF.

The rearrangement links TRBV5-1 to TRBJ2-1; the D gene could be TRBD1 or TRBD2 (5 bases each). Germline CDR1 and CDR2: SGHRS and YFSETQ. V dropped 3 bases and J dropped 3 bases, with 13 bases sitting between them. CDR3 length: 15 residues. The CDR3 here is CASSYRDGNYNEQFF. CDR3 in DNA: TGCGCCAGCAGCTATCGGGACGGGAACTACAATGAGCAGTTCTTC.

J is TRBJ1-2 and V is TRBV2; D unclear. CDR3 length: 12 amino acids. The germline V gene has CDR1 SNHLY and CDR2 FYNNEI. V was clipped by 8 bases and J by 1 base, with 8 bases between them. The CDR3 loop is CASRGDNYGYTF. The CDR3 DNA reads TGTGCCAGCCGTGGAGATAACTATGGCTACACCTTC.

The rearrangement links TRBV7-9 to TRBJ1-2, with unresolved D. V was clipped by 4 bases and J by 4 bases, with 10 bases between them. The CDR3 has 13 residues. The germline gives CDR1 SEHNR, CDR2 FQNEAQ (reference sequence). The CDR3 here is CASSSSGPYGYTF. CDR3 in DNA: TGTGCCAGCAGCTCCAGTGGACCCTATGGCTACACCTTC.

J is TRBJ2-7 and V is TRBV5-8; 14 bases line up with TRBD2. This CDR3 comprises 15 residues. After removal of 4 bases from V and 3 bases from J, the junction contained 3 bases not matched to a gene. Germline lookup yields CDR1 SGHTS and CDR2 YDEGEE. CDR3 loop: CASSIGLAGGYEQYF. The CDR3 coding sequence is TGTGCCAGCAGCATAGGACTAGCGGGAGGCTACGAGCAGTACTTC.

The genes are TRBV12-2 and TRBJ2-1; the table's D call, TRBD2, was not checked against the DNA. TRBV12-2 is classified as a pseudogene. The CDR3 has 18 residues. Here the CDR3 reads CASRLEDRGLVPYNEQFF. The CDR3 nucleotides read TGTGCAAGTCGCTTAGAAGACCGGGGACTAGTCCCCTACAATGAGCAGTTCTTC.

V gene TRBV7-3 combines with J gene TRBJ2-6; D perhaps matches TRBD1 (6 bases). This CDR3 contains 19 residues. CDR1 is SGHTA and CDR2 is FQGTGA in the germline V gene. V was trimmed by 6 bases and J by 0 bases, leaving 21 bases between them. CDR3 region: CASRADRTDQFSGANVLTF. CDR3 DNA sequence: TGTGCCAGCAGGGCCGATCGGACAGACCAATTCTCTGGGGCCAACGTCCTGACTTTC.

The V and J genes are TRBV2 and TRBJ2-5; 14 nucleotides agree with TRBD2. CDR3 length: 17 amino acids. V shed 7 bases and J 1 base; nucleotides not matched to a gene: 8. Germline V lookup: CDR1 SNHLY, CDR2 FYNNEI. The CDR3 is CASTGLAGVGGQETQYF. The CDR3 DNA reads TGTGCCAGCACGGGACTAGCGGGAGTCGGGGGCCAAGAGACCCAGTACTTC.

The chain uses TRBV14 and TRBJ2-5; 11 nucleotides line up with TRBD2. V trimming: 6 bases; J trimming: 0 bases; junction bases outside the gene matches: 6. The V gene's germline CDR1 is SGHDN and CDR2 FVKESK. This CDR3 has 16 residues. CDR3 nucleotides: TGTGCCAGCAGACCCGGGACTAGCGGATACCAAGAGACCCAGTACTTC. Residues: CASRPGTSGYQETQYF.

CDR3 nucleotides: TGTGCCAGCAGCTTAACGGGACAGGGACGGGAAAAACTGTTTTTT. Amino acids: CASSLTGQGREKLFF. This chain links TRBV7-8 with TRBJ1-4; 9 bases align to TRBD1. Per germline, CDR1 SGHVS and CDR2 FQNEAQ. V gave up 2 bases and J gave up 8 bases; unmatched junction bases: 6. The CDR3 loop spans 15 amino acids.